This TCR beta chain was sequenced in a study of cytomegalovirus exposure and HLA in healthy donors. General observations from the study: According to the study, roughly 180 TCR beta chains were cytomegalovirus-associated. A few CMV-associated chains were confirmed in vitro to be specific for CMV antigens.

This clone appeared a single time. Its target is unknown. TCRdb's table, derived via immunoSEQ multiplex PCR, lists solely in-frame clones and lacks some. The sample consists of 130,000 to 150,000 clones, about nine tenths of them appearing once. In germline, CDR1 is MNHEY, CDR2 SVGAGI. CDR3 length: 15 residues. Between the trimmed V and J ends, which lost 7 bases and 4 bases, there was a span of 14 bases. The receptor was derived from a man younger than 30 in good health and CMV-seropositive. The chain employs TRBV6-5 and TRBJ2-6; the D gene is possibly TRBD1 (5 bases). Sequencing input: PBMCs. This CDR3 is CASTRDRTGANVLTF. CDR3 in DNA: TGTGCCAGCACCCGCGACAGAACAGGGGCCAACGTCCTGACTTTC.